The clone carrying this T cell receptor beta chain was detected only a few times. What it recognizes is unknown. The data were obtained in a study of blood T cells in healthy people across ages. Points from the study as a whole: A strong correlation between TCR beta diversity and naive T cell percentage was seen.

The length of the CDR3 is 16 residues. V lost 2 bases to trimming and J lost 4 bases; unmatched junction nucleotides: 11. CDR1 and CDR2 from the germline V gene are SGHRS and YFSETQ. The second PCR ran about 6 to 12 cycles with a sample-barcoded 5' primer and J-beta primers. TCRdb itself ran the 5' RACE reads through MiXCR, one entry per CDR3 protein. Seen here are 250,000 to 300,000 distinct CDR3 sequences, less than 30% observed once, and the top ten hold 29%. J is TRBJ2-7 and V is TRBV5-1, with 8 bases that match TRBD2. The sequencing sample was made of blood. This receptor was obtained from a woman aged 65 to 85 in good health. CDR3: CASSFAPGLGPYEQYF. The CDR3 nucleotides read TGCGCCAGCAGCTTTGCGCCGGGACTAGGACCTTACGAGCAGTACTTC.